The TCR beta chain under discussion was sequenced for a study of cytomegalovirus exposure and HLA in healthy donors. Study findings and constraints: Three CMV-associated chains were confirmed in vitro to be specific for CMV antigens. Among the sequence variants, a highly shared cluster was likely an artifact of sequencing. Per a later analysis, 15,000 to 20,000 TCR beta sequences showed association with HLA alleles at 0.05 false discovery rate. Analyses of presence/absence relied on an assumption of roughly uniform sequencing depth across donors.

The PCR employed 60 Vbeta primers together with 13 Jbeta primers. Sequenced by immunoSEQ multiplex PCR; TCRdb stores in-frame clones only, minus some. The sample includes 100,000 to 150,000 clones, about three quarters seen only once; the top ten take approximately 1.2%. Concerning this clone: Its antigen is unknown.

Germline loops: CDR1 KGHSH, CDR2 LQKENI. This CDR3 has 13 residues. The V end lost 4 bases, the J end lost 9 bases, and 13 bases lay between the germline ends. The gene calls are TRBV18 and TRBJ2-1; D may be TRBD2 (5 bases). The origin of this receptor is a female donor in good health and CMV-seronegative. The sequenced material came from PBMCs. CDR3 region: CASSRVEAVEQFF. Here the CDR3 DNA reads TGTGCCAGCTCACGGGTGGAAGCGGTTGAGCAGTTCTTC.